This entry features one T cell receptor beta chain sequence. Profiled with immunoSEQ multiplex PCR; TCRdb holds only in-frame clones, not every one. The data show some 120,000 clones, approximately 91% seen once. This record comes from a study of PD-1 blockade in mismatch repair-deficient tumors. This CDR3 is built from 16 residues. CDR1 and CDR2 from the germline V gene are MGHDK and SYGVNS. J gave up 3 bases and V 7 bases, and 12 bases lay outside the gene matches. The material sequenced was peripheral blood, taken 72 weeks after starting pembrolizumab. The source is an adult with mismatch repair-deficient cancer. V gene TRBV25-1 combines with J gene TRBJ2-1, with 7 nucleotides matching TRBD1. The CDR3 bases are TGTGCCAGCACCAAAACTAGGGCAGGGGGCTACAATGAGCAGTTCTTC. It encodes CASTKTRAGGYNEQFF. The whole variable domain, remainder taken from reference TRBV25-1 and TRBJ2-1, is EADIYQTPRYLVIGTGKKITLECSQTMGHDKMYWYQQDPGMELHLIHYSYGVNSTEKGDLSSESTVSRIRTEHFPLTLESARPSHTSQYLCASTKTRAGGYNEQFFGPGTRLTVL.